This T cell receptor (beta chain) was recovered during a study of T cell responses to AZD1222 COVID-19 vaccine. Findings and caveats of the study: Baseline antibody screening turned up just 6 or 7 seropositive AZD1222 recipients. Mostly white British, mostly female donors; authors suggested clonal diversity may be underestimated. Reportedly, close to half of spike-specific TCRs are directed against unmutated variant regions. With two AZD1222 doses given, Spike-specific TCR breadth and depth both rose.

As for this clone: Its antigen is undetermined.

Measured with immunoSEQ multiplex PCR; TCRdb has only the in-frame clones, and not every one. The table includes approximately 130,000 clones, around 88% detected once. The material sequenced was peripheral blood, taken on day 0 of MenACWY control vaccination. The TCR was taken from an adult in good health.

The CDR3 region has the DNA TGTGCCAGCAGCTGGGCGGGGGGCGCGATCAATCAGCCCCAGCATTTT. It encodes CASSWAGGAINQPQHF. The chain carries TRBV7-9 and TRBJ1-5; D possibly corresponds to TRBD1 (6 bases). The CDR3 totals 16 residues. The V gene's germline CDR1 is SEHNR and CDR2 FQNEAQ (reference sequence). The germline V and J ends were trimmed by 4 bases and 3 bases, with 16 bases remaining between them.